This T cell receptor (beta chain) was sequenced during a study of T cell repertoires in cytomegalovirus infection. As for the study in general: HLA-B-restricted CMV epitopes that are well studied, plus recently identified HLA-C-restricted ones, were used by the study. Shared public TCR beta signatures pointed to both CMV infection and a matching HLA type. General study findings and limits: Ex vivo responses were dominated by HLA-C-restricted CMV-specific TCR beta clonotypes. Accumulated public TCR beta family frequency recognized individuals carrying CMV together with the relevant HLA.

MiXCR, run by TCRdb on the reads, gives a single entry per CDR3 protein. The data contain about 51,000 distinct CDR3 sequences, 20% to 25% of them singletons. About this clonotype: What it binds is unknown.

The origin of this receptor is a human donor in good health (CMV status not recorded). Some clones in this sample may be carry-over from other donors' samples. The specimen comprised CD8+ T cells from cultured PBMCs, sampled from culture after CMV antigen stimulation.

The CDR3, as DNA: TGCGCCAGCAGCCCCCTCGACGGAGACTACGAGCAGTACTTC. Translation gives CASSPLDGDYEQYF. The chain is built from TRBV4-1 and TRBJ2-7; D is uncertain. This CDR3 is built from 14 residues. Trimming took off 4 bases at V and 3 bases at J, with 13 bases between the two ends. Per germline, CDR1 MGHRA and CDR2 YSYEKL.